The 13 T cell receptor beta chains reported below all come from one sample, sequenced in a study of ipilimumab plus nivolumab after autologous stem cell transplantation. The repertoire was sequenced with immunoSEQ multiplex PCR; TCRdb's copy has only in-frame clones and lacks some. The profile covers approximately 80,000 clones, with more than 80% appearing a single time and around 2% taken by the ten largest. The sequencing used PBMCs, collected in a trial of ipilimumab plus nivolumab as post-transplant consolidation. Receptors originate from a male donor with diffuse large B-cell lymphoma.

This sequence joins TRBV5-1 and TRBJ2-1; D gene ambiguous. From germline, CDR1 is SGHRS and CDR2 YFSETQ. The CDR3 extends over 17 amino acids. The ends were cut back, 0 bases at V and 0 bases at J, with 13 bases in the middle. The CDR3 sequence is CASSLVSGGSSYNEQFF. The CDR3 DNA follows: TGCGCCAGCAGCTTGGTTTCGGGCGGTAGCTCCTACAATGAGCAGTTCTTC.

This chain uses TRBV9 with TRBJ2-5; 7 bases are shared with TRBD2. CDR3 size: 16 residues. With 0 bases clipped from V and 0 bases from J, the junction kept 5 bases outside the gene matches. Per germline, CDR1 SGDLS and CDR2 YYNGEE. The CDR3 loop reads CASSVAGTTYQETQYF. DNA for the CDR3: TGTGCCAGCAGCGTAGCTGGGACTACCTACCAAGAGACCCAGTACTTC.

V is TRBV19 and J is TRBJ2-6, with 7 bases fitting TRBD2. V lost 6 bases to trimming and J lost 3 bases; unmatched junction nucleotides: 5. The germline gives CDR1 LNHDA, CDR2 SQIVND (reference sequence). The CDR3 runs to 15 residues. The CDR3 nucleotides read TGTGCCAGTAGGGGAGGGGAAAGTGGGGCCAACGTCCTGACTTTC. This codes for CASRGGESGANVLTF. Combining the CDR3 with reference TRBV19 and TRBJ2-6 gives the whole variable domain DGGITQSPKYLFRKEGQNVTLSCEQNLNHDAMYWYRQDPGQGLRLIYYSQIVNDFQKGDIAEGYSVSREKKESFPLTVTSAQKNPTAFYLCASRGGESGANVLTFGAGSRLTVL.

The CDR3 DNA reads TGTGCCAGTAGTTTCACAAGACAGGGGCAACGGGGTCAGCCCCAGCATTTT. It is translated as CASSFTRQGQRGQPQHF. This rearrangement joins TRBV19 to TRBJ1-5; 8 bases are a match to TRBD1. CDR1 and CDR2 from the germline V gene are LNHDA and SQIVND (reference sequence). Trimming cost V 5 bases and J 6 bases; bases outside gene matches: 15. This CDR3 has 17 residues.

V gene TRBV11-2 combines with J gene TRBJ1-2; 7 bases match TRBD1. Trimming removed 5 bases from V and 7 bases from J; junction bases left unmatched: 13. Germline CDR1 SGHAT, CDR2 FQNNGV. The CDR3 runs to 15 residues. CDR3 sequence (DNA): TGTGCCAGCAGCAGAAGCCGGGACAGCTTCCTTGGCTACACCTTC. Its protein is CASSRSRDSFLGYTF.

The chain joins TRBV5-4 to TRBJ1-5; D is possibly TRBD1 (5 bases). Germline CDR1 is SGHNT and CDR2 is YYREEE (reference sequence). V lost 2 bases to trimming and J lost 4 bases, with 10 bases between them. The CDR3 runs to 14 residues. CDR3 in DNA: TGTGCCAGCAGCTTTGCGGGGGGTAATCAGCCCCAGCATTTT. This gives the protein CASSFAGGNQPQHF.

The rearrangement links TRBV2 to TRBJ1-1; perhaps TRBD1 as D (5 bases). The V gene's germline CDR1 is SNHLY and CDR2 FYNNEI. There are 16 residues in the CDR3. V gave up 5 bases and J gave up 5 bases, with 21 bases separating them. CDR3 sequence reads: CASSSPPDSVGTEAFF. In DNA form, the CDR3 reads TGTGCCAGCAGTTCCCCCCCCGACAGTGTTGGGACTGAAGCTTTCTTT.

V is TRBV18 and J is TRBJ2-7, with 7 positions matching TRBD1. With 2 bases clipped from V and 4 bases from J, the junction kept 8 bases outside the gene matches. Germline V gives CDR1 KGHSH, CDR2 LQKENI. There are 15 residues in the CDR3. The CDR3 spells CASSPTGTDFYEQYF. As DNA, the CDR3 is TGTGCCAGCTCACCAACCGGGACAGACTTTTACGAGCAGTACTTC.

As DNA, the CDR3 is TGCGCCAGCAGCGTTACGACAGGATCTATTGAAGCTTTCTTT. Protein: CASSVTTGSIEAFF. This chain uses TRBV5-1 with TRBJ1-1; a possible D gene is TRBD1 (6 bases). The V and J ends lost 4 bases and 7 bases respectively, with 17 bases between them. The CDR3 sequence is 14 residues long. Germline V CDR1 and CDR2: SGHRS, YFSETQ.

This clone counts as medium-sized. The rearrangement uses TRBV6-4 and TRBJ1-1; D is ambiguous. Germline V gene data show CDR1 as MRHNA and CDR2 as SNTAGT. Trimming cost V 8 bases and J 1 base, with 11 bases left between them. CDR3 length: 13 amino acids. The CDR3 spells CASRWARNTEAFF. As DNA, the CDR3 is TGTGCCAGCCGGTGGGCAAGGAACACTGAAGCTTTCTTT.

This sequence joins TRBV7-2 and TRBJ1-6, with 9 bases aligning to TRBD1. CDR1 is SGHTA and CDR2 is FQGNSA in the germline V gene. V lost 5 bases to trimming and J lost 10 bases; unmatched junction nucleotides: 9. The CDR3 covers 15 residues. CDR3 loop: CASSTRQGGGSPLHF. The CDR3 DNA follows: TGTGCCAGCAGCACCCGACAGGGGGGAGGGTCACCCCTCCACTTT. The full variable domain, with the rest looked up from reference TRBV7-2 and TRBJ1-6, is GAGVSQSPSNKVTEKGKDVELRCDPISGHTALYWYRQSLGQGLEFLIYFQGNSAPDKSGLPSDRFSAERTGGSVSTLTIQRTQQEDSAVYLCASSTRQGGGSPLHFGNGTRLTVT.

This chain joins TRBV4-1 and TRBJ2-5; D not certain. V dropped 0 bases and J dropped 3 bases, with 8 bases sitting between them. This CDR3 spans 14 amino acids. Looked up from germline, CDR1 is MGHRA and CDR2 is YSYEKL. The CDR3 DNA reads TGCGCCAGCAGCCAAGATTTTACGGAAGAGACCCAGTACTTC. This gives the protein CASSQDFTEETQYF.

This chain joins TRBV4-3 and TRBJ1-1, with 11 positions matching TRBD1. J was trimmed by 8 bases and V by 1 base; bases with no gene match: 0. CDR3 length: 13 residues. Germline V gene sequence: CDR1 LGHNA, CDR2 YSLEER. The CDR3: CASSQGTGGEAFF. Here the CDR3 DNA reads TGCGCCAGCAGCCAAGGGACAGGGGGCGAAGCTTTCTTT.